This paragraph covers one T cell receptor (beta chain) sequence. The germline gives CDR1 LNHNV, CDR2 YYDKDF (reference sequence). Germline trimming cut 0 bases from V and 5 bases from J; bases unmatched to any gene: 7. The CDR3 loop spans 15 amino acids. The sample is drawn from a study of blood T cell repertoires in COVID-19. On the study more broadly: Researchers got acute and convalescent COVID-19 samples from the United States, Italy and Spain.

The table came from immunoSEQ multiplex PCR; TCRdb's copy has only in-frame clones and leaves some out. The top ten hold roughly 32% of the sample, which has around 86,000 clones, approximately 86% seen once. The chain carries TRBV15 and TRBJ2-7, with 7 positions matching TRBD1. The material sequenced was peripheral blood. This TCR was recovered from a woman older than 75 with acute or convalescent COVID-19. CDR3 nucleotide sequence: TGTGCCACCAGCAGAGATAACAGGGGAGTGGACGAGCAGTACTTC. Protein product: CATSRDNRGVDEQYF. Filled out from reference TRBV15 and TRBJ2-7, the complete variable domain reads DAMVIQNPRYQVTQFGKPVTLSCSQTLNHNVMYWYQQKSSQAPKLLFHYYDKDFNNEADTPDNFQSRRPNTSFCFLDIRSPGLGDTAMYLCATSRDNRGVDEQYFGPGTRLTVT.